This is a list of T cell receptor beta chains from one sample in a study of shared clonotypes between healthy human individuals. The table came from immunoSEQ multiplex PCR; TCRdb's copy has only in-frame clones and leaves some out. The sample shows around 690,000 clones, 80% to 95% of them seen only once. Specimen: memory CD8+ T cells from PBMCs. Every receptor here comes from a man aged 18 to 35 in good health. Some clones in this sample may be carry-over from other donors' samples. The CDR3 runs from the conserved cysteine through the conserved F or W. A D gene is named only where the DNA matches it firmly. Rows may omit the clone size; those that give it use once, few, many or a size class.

CDR3aa: CASSLEPGSEQYF
CDR3nt: TGTGCCAGCAGCTTGGAGCCGGGAAGCGAGCAGTACTTC
abundance: many
d_gene: .
j_gene: TRBJ2-7
v_gene: TRBV5-4

CDR3aa: CASSVGRTYNEQFF
CDR3nt: TGTGCCAGCAGCGTAGGGCGGACTTACAATGAGCAGTTCTTC
abundance: .
d_gene: .
j_gene: TRBJ2-1
v_gene: TRBV9

CDR3aa: CASSLAEEGSVGGLQYF
CDR3nt: TGTGCCAGCAGCTTAGCGGAGGAAGGTAGCGTTGGAGGACTGCAGTACTTC
abundance: once
d_gene: .
j_gene: TRBJ2-7
v_gene: TRBV7-6

CDR3aa: CATSIGANTGELFF
CDR3nt: TGTGCCACCTCGATAGGCGCTAACACCGGGGAGCTGTTTTTT
abundance: .
d_gene: .
j_gene: TRBJ2-2
v_gene: TRBV11-3

CDR3aa: CASSVGQGAHYGYTF
CDR3nt: TGTGCCAGCAGCGTAGGACAGGGGGCTCACTATGGCTACACCTTC
abundance: .
d_gene: TRBD1
j_gene: TRBJ1-2
v_gene: TRBV9

CDR3aa: CASSLARVRSEQYF
CDR3nt: TGTGCCAGCAGCTTAGCTAGGGTTCGTAGCGAGCAGTACTTC
abundance: .
d_gene: .
j_gene: TRBJ2-7
v_gene: TRBV7-9

CDR3aa: CASSLWGTYEAFF
CDR3nt: TGTGCCAGCAGCTTATGGGGGACATATGAAGCTTTCTTT
abundance: .
d_gene: .
j_gene: TRBJ1-1
v_gene: TRBV11-2

CDR3aa: CASSPYSGSAGELFF
CDR3nt: TGTGCCAGCAGTCCATATAGCGGGAGCGCCGGGGAGCTGTTTTTT
abundance: .
d_gene: TRBD2
j_gene: TRBJ2-2
v_gene: TRBV28

CDR3aa: CASSPLAGDQETQYF
CDR3nt: TGCGCCAGCAGCCCCCTGGCTGGGGACCAAGAGACCCAGTACTTC
abundance: .
d_gene: .
j_gene: TRBJ2-5
v_gene: TRBV5-1

CDR3aa: CSVRNRATEAFF
CDR3nt: TGCAGCGTTCGTAACAGGGCTACTGAAGCTTTCTTT
abundance: .
d_gene: .
j_gene: TRBJ1-1
v_gene: TRBV29-1

CDR3aa: CASSSDRGRAGDQPQHF
CDR3nt: TGTGCCAGCAGTTCCGACAGGGGACGTGCGGGAGATCAGCCCCAGCATTTT
abundance: .
d_gene: TRBD1
j_gene: TRBJ1-5
v_gene: TRBV28

CDR3aa: CASSLLTGTYEQYF
CDR3nt: TGTGCCAGCAGTTTATTAACAGGGACCTACGAGCAGTACTTC
abundance: .
d_gene: .
j_gene: TRBJ2-7
v_gene: TRBV28

CDR3aa: CASSLGQGVHF
CDR3nt: TGTGCCAGCAGCTTGGGTCAGGGTGTGCACTTC
abundance: once
d_gene: .
j_gene: TRBJ2-7
v_gene: TRBV5-6

CDR3aa: CASSLVAGVGEQYF
CDR3nt: TGTGCCAGCAGCTTAGTAGCGGGAGTCGGCGAGCAGTACTTC
abundance: .
d_gene: TRBD2
j_gene: TRBJ2-7
v_gene: TRBV7-6

CDR3aa: CASSLEPGSQETQYF
CDR3nt: TGTGCCAGCAGCTTAGAACCCGGGTCCCAAGAGACCCAGTACTTC
abundance: .
d_gene: .
j_gene: TRBJ2-5
v_gene: TRBV7-6

CDR3aa: CATSREGGSNQPQHF
CDR3nt: TGTGCCACCAGCAGAGAGGGGGGGAGCAATCAGCCCCAGCATTTT
abundance: .
d_gene: .
j_gene: TRBJ1-5
v_gene: TRBV15

CDR3aa: CASSQDSAGGTEAFF
CDR3nt: TGCGCCAGCAGCCAAGATTCAGCAGGGGGGACTGAAGCTTTCTTT
abundance: .
d_gene: TRBD1
j_gene: TRBJ1-1
v_gene: TRBV4-3

CDR3aa: CASSLGLAETDTQYF
CDR3nt: TGTGCCAGCAGCTTAGGCCTAGCGGAAACAGATACGCAGTATTTT
abundance: .
d_gene: TRBD2
j_gene: TRBJ2-3
v_gene: TRBV11-1

CDR3aa: CSVGGVQDRGDTGELFF
CDR3nt: TGCAGCGTTGGAGGGGTCCAGGACAGGGGGGACACCGGGGAGCTGTTTTTT
abundance: .
d_gene: TRBD1
j_gene: TRBJ2-2
v_gene: TRBV29-1

CDR3aa: CASSQGPGHTIGYTF
CDR3nt: TGCGCCAGCAGCCAAGGACCAGGCCATACTATTGGCTACACCTTC
abundance: .
d_gene: .
j_gene: TRBJ1-2
v_gene: TRBV4-1

CDR3aa: CASSTLRDGLEQYF
CDR3nt: TGTGCCAGTAGTACCCTGCGGGACGGCTTGGAGCAGTACTTC
abundance: .
d_gene: .
j_gene: TRBJ2-7
v_gene: TRBV19

CDR3aa: CASSGQGAYETQYF
CDR3nt: TGTGCCAGCAGCGGACAGGGGGCATACGAGACCCAGTACTTC
abundance: .
d_gene: TRBD1
j_gene: TRBJ2-5
v_gene: TRBV11-2

CDR3aa: CASSLVSGALNQPQHF
CDR3nt: TGTGCCAGCAGTTTGGTATCAGGGGCCCTAAATCAGCCCCAGCATTTT
abundance: .
d_gene: .
j_gene: TRBJ1-5
v_gene: TRBV28

CDR3aa: CASSSGTGVSYEQYF
CDR3nt: TGTGCCAGCAGCTCCGGGACAGGGGTGTCCTACGAGCAGTACTTC
abundance: .
d_gene: TRBD1
j_gene: TRBJ2-7
v_gene: TRBV28

CDR3aa: CASSWGRDRDNGYTF
CDR3nt: TGTGCCAGCAGTTGGGGCCGGGACAGGGATAATGGCTACACCTTC
abundance: .
d_gene: TRBD1
j_gene: TRBJ1-2
v_gene: TRBV6-5

CDR3aa: CASSLGITGDGSVYGYTF
CDR3nt: TGTGCCAGCAGCTTAGGAATAACAGGGGACGGTTCAGTCTATGGCTACACCTTC
abundance: .
d_gene: TRBD1
j_gene: TRBJ1-2
v_gene: TRBV11-3

CDR3aa: CASSSIANTEAFF
CDR3nt: TGTGCCAGCAGCTCCATCGCTAACACTGAAGCTTTCTTT
abundance: few
d_gene: .
j_gene: TRBJ1-1
v_gene: TRBV11-2

CDR3aa: CASSLGGGPNGYTF
CDR3nt: TGTGCCAGCAGCTTAGGGGGCGGACCCAATGGCTACACCTTC
abundance: .
d_gene: .
j_gene: TRBJ1-2
v_gene: TRBV7-9

CDR3aa: CSVRGAGGTDTQYF
CDR3nt: TGCAGCGTTAGAGGTGCGGGGGGGACAGATACGCAGTATTTT
abundance: .
d_gene: TRBD2
j_gene: TRBJ2-3
v_gene: TRBV29-1

CDR3aa: CSVVPRDRGPVGQYF
CDR3nt: TGCAGCGTCGTCCCCCGGGACAGGGGGCCAGTTGGGCAGTACTTC
abundance: once
d_gene: TRBD1
j_gene: TRBJ2-7
v_gene: TRBV29-1

CDR3aa: CASSLGGNYEQYF
CDR3nt: TGTGCCAGCAGCTTGGGTGGAAACTACGAGCAGTACTTC
abundance: once
d_gene: .
j_gene: TRBJ2-7
v_gene: TRBV5-4

CDR3aa: CASNGQGAYNEQFF
CDR3nt: TGTGCCAGCAACGGACAGGGTGCGTACAATGAGCAGTTCTTC
abundance: .
d_gene: TRBD1
j_gene: TRBJ2-1
v_gene: TRBV28

CDR3aa: CATSRDFFGELFF
CDR3nt: TGTGCCACCAGCAGAGACTTCTTCGGGGAGCTGTTTTTT
abundance: .
d_gene: .
j_gene: TRBJ2-2
v_gene: TRBV15

CDR3aa: CASRNGQGIETQYF
CDR3nt: TGTGCCAGCAGAAACGGACAGGGAATAGAGACCCAGTACTTC
abundance: .
d_gene: TRBD1
j_gene: TRBJ2-5
v_gene: TRBV7-9

CDR3aa: CASSLEQGAGGYTF
CDR3nt: TGTGCCAGCAGCTTAGAACAGGGGGCAGGAGGCTACACCTTC
abundance: .
d_gene: TRBD1
j_gene: TRBJ1-2
v_gene: TRBV7-9

CDR3aa: CASSTSGSSYEQYF
CDR3nt: TGTGCCAGCAGTACTAGCGGGAGCTCCTACGAGCAGTACTTC
abundance: once
d_gene: TRBD2
j_gene: TRBJ2-7
v_gene: TRBV6-5

CDR3aa: CASSPSGLMGEQYF
CDR3nt: TGTGCCAGCAGCCCATCCGGACTCATGGGCGAGCAGTACTTC
abundance: .
d_gene: .
j_gene: TRBJ2-7
v_gene: TRBV5-6

CDR3aa: CASSPDRKLFF
CDR3nt: TGTGCCAGCAGCCCCGATAGAAAACTGTTTTTT
abundance: .
d_gene: .
j_gene: TRBJ1-4
v_gene: TRBV7-9

CDR3aa: CASSWGPPNYGYTF
CDR3nt: TGTGCCAGCAGTTGGGGACCGCCCAACTATGGCTACACCTTC
abundance: .
d_gene: .
j_gene: TRBJ1-2
v_gene: TRBV6-6

CDR3aa: CSANRGPYEQYF
CDR3nt: TGCAGCGCCAATCGGGGGCCCTACGAGCAGTACTTC
abundance: .
d_gene: .
j_gene: TRBJ2-7
v_gene: TRBV29-1

CDR3aa: CASSPGYNEQFF
CDR3nt: TGTGCCAGCAGCCCGGGTTACAATGAGCAGTTCTTC
abundance: .
d_gene: .
j_gene: TRBJ2-1
v_gene: TRBV5-4

CDR3aa: CASRDTSGLYGYTF
CDR3nt: TGTGCCAGCAGAGACACCTCAGGGCTCTATGGCTACACCTTC
abundance: .
d_gene: .
j_gene: TRBJ1-2
v_gene: TRBV9

CDR3aa: CASSFDSTYWTDTQYF
CDR3nt: TGCGCCAGCAGTTTCGACAGCACCTATTGGACAGATACGCAGTATTTT
abundance: .
d_gene: .
j_gene: TRBJ2-3
v_gene: TRBV5-1

CDR3aa: CATSTGGSYNEQFF
CDR3nt: TGTGCCACCAGCACGGGAGGGAGCTACAATGAGCAGTTCTTC
abundance: .
d_gene: TRBD2
j_gene: TRBJ2-1
v_gene: TRBV15

CDR3aa: CASSSGQGEVNTEAFF
CDR3nt: TGTGCCAGCAGCTCCGGACAGGGGGAGGTGAACACTGAAGCTTTCTTT
abundance: .
d_gene: TRBD1
j_gene: TRBJ1-1
v_gene: TRBV5-5

CDR3aa: CASSQDSPGPRAGEQYF
CDR3nt: TGCGCCAGCAGCCAAGACAGTCCAGGCCCCCGGGCTGGCGAGCAGTACTTC
abundance: .
d_gene: .
j_gene: TRBJ2-7
v_gene: TRBV4-1

CDR3aa: CASNPRGTDTQYF
CDR3nt: TGTGCCAGCAACCCTAGGGGCACAGATACGCAGTATTTT
abundance: .
d_gene: .
j_gene: TRBJ2-3
v_gene: TRBV28

CDR3aa: CASRMTSGSTDTQYF
CDR3nt: TGTGCCAGCAGAATGACTAGCGGGAGCACAGATACGCAGTATTTT
abundance: .
d_gene: TRBD2
j_gene: TRBJ2-3
v_gene: TRBV27

CDR3aa: CASSPRTSGRRLNEQFF
CDR3nt: TGTGCCAGCAGCCCAAGGACTAGCGGGAGAAGGTTGAATGAGCAGTTCTTC
abundance: .
d_gene: TRBD2
j_gene: TRBJ2-1
v_gene: TRBV11-2

CDR3aa: CASSLGLAGVKAGELFF
CDR3nt: TGCGCCAGCAGCTTGGGACTAGCGGGAGTTAAGGCCGGGGAGCTGTTTTTT
abundance: .
d_gene: TRBD2
j_gene: TRBJ2-2
v_gene: TRBV5-1

CDR3aa: CASSSGTVSSYEQYF
CDR3nt: TGTGCCAGCAGTTCCGGGACGGTGAGCTCCTACGAGCAGTACTTC
abundance: .
d_gene: .
j_gene: TRBJ2-7
v_gene: TRBV27